This T cell receptor (beta chain) was observed in a study of PD-L1 blockade in urothelial cancer. About the study: Blood samples had a median of around 140,000 T cells, roughly 84,000 unique TCRs, and clonality 0.080.

Time point in this sample: pretreatment peripheral blood. It was locally advanced or metastatic urothelial carcinoma that patients had. Sample contribution per patient ranged from 1 to 8, covering pretreatment and on-treatment. Sequencing used immunoSEQ multiplex PCR; TCRdb keeps in-frame clones, though not all of them. Here the sample spans roughly 90,000 clones, roughly nine tenths being singletons. Only a few counts were recorded for this clone. Germline values: CDR1 SGDLS, CDR2 YYNGEE. V lost 1 base and J 4 bases, leaving 11 bases between the germline ends. The CDR3 runs to 15 residues. Sequencing used PBMCs, obtained around atezolizumab (anti-PD-L1) treatment. The sequence derives from a woman aged 80 or over with urothelial cancer. V usage is TRBV9 and J usage is TRBJ1-4; D possibly corresponds to TRBD1 (6 bases). Here the CDR3 DNA reads TGTGCCAGCAGCGTAAGGGGGGACTATAATGAAAAACTGTTTTTT. The encoded protein is CASSVRGDYNEKLFF.